A single sample is the source of the 32 T cell receptor beta chains below, sequenced in a study of post-analysis software for immune sequencing data. Built from TCR beta cDNA, the libraries had unique molecular identifiers in them. One entry per CDR3 protein results from TCRdb running MiXCR on the PCR reads. The table records 160,000 or so distinct CDR3 sequences, about 34% of them present only once. The material sequenced was blood, taken after autologous hematopoietic stem cell transplantation. Every receptor here comes from a girl between 5 and 17 years old with multiple sclerosis.

This clonotype was picked up a small number of times. The chain couples TRBV6-6 to TRBJ2-7; D could derive from TRBD1 or TRBD2 (5 bases each). V was cut by 4 bases and J by 6 bases, with 19 bases left in between. CDR3 size: 15 residues. Germline CDR1 is MNHNY and CDR2 is SVGAGI (reference sequence). DNA for the CDR3: TGTGCCAGCAGTTCTCCGGGACCGACACCTACCGAGCAGTACTTC. Its translation: CASSSPGPTPTEQYF.

The chain employs TRBV20-1 and TRBJ2-7; TRBD2 agrees at 10 bases. Germline V lookup: CDR1 DFQATT, CDR2 SNEGSKA (reference sequence). V gave up 2 bases and J gave up 9 bases; unmatched junction bases: 10. This CDR3 spans 14 amino acids. CDR3 nucleotide sequence: TGCAGTGCTAGACTAGCGGGAGAGTTTACGGGGCAGTACTTC. Protein: CSARLAGEFTGQYF.

This clonotype was seen only a few times. This chain uses TRBV12-3 or TRBV12-4 with TRBJ1-2; D perhaps matches TRBD1 (6 bases). The CDR3 spans 14 residues. V was shortened by 5 bases and J by 10 bases, with 20 bases between the two germline ends. CDR3: CASSAQPRTDYYTF. The DNA for the CDR3 is TGTGCCAGCAGTGCCCAACCTAGGACAGATTACTACACCTTC.

The chain employs TRBV7-2 and TRBJ1-5, with a weak D call TRBD1 (6 bases). Per the germline V gene, CDR1 is SGHTA and CDR2 is FQGNSA. V was cut by 5 bases and J by 5 bases, with 16 bases left in between. The length of the CDR3 is 15 residues. CDR3 region: CASSPRTAGDQPQHF. CDR3 coding DNA: TGTGCCAGCAGCCCCCGGACAGCGGGAGATCAGCCCCAGCATTTT.

The chain carries TRBV6-6 and TRBJ2-1; TRBD1 agrees at 7 bases. V was pared by 6 bases and J by 5 bases, with 13 bases of the junction left unmatched. This CDR3 has 16 residues. Germline V gene sequence: CDR1 MNHNY, CDR2 SVGAGI (reference sequence). The CDR3 reads CASSKKRTGLDNEQFF. CDR3 nucleotides: TGTGCCAGCAGCAAGAAAAGGACAGGTTTGGACAATGAGCAGTTCTTC.

This clonotype was recorded only once. The chain links TRBV28 to TRBJ2-7, with D perhaps being TRBD1 or TRBD2 (5 bases each). V was shortened by 6 bases and J by 3 bases, with 15 bases between the two germline ends. Germline loops: CDR1 MDHEN, CDR2 SYDVKM. The CDR3 covers 14 residues. The CDR3 reads CASSHPRGLYEQYF. CDR3 DNA: TGTGCCAGCAGCCACCCGAGGGGTCTCTACGAGCAGTACTTC.

This clonotype has just a few counts. The V and J genes are TRBV29-1 and TRBJ2-5; TRBD1 aligns across 8 bases. The ends lost 6 bases at V and 5 bases at J; junction bases unmatched: 5. The CDR3 consists of 12 residues. Germline CDR1 is SQVTM and CDR2 is ANQGSEA. CDR3 residues: CSVPTGEETQYF. CDR3 coding DNA: TGCAGCGTCCCGACAGGGGAGGAGACCCAGTACTTC.

This sequence joins TRBV5-1 and TRBJ2-1; D is unresolved. CDR1 is SGHRS and CDR2 is YFSETQ in the germline V gene. V dropped 0 bases and J dropped 1 base, with 8 bases sitting between them. The CDR3 length is 15 residues. CDR3 in DNA: TGCGCCAGCAGCTTGGAGGACCCGTCCTACAATGAGCAGTTCTTC. Its translation is CASSLEDPSYNEQFF.

The rearrangement joins TRBV6-5 to TRBJ2-7; TRBD1 aligns across 11 bases. The germline gives CDR1 MNHEY, CDR2 SVGAGI. V lost 2 bases to trimming and J lost 2 bases; unmatched junction nucleotides: 5. This CDR3 contains 16 residues. In DNA, the CDR3 is TGTGCCAGCAGTTACCTTGGGACAGGGGGGACCTACGAGCAGTACTTC. Protein sequence: CASSYLGTGGTYEQYF.

The chain joins TRBV25-1 to TRBJ1-6, with D perhaps matching TRBD1 (6 bases). Trimming cost V 1 base and J 7 bases, with 11 bases left between them. The CDR3 loop spans 15 amino acids. Per the germline V gene, CDR1 is MGHDK and CDR2 is SYGVNS. CDR3 nucleotide sequence: TGTGCCAGCAGTGAATCGGGGGGCAAGAATTCACCCCTCCACTTT. Protein: CASSESGGKNSPLHF.

The CDR3 reads CASLVGGEQYF. The CDR3 DNA is TGTGCCAGCCTAGTGGGGGGCGAGCAGTACTTC. The chain uses TRBV6-6 and TRBJ2-5; D possibly corresponds to TRBD2 (6 bases). The J call may be wrong; the DNA end is better matched by TRBJ2-7. The CDR3 length is 11 residues. Germline V lookup: CDR1 MNHNY, CDR2 SVGAGI (reference sequence).

The CDR3 protein is CASSPSGRADEQYF. DNA for the CDR3: TGTGCCAGCAGTCCTAGCGGGAGAGCAGACGAGCAGTACTTC. This chain connects TRBV12-3 or TRBV12-4 to TRBJ2-7; TRBD2 matches at 10 bases. There are 14 residues in the CDR3. Trimming took 5 bases from V and 5 from J; bases not matched to a gene: 6.

The V call is TRBV5-8, the J call TRBJ2-5, with D tentatively TRBD1 or TRBD2 (5 bases each). The CDR3 totals 13 residues. Looked up from germline, CDR1 is SGHTS and CDR2 is YDEGEE. The ends were cut back, 4 bases at V and 6 bases at J, with 13 bases in the middle. CDR3 protein: CASSESGTKTQYF. CDR3 DNA: TGTGCCAGCAGCGAGTCGGGGACGAAGACCCAGTACTTC.

The rearrangement links TRBV6-1 to TRBJ2-7, with TRBD2 matching over 8 bases. The CDR3 has 14 residues. The V gene's germline CDR1 is MNHNS and CDR2 SASEGT. With V trimmed by 6 bases and J by 2 bases, 6 bases remained unmatched. CDR3 sequence: CASRPLAVPYEQYF. As DNA, the CDR3 is TGTGCCAGCAGGCCACTAGCGGTTCCCTACGAGCAGTACTTC.

There are many counts of this clonotype. The chain links TRBV10-3 to TRBJ2-3; 10 bases are shared with TRBD2. This CDR3 comprises 17 residues. The V gene's germline CDR1 is ENHRY and CDR2 SYGVKD. V shed 0 bases and J 6 bases; nucleotides not matched to a gene: 9. CDR3 in amino acids: CAISESMASGSWDTQYF. CDR3 DNA: TGTGCCATCAGTGAGTCGATGGCTAGCGGGAGCTGGGATACGCAGTATTTT.

This clonotype was counted many times. V and J are TRBV24-1 and TRBJ2-1; 10 bases fit TRBD2. The V segment lost 3 bases and the J segment 4 bases; nucleotides outside the gene matches: 5. The CDR3 sequence is 16 residues long. Germline CDR1 reads KGHDR; CDR2 reads SFDVKD. CDR3 loop: CATSDPLAGVYNEQFF. The CDR3 nucleotides read TGTGCCACCAGTGATCCGCTAGCGGGAGTATACAATGAGCAGTTCTTC.

Written as DNA, the CDR3 is TGTGCCACCAGCGTCGACAGGGGAAATCAGCCCCAGCATTTT. Protein sequence: CATSVDRGNQPQHF. This sequence joins TRBV15 and TRBJ1-5; 8 nucleotides match TRBD1. Germline CDR1 LNHNV, CDR2 YYDKDF (reference sequence). The CDR3 loop spans 14 amino acids. The trim removed 5 bases at V and 4 bases at J, leaving 4 bases unmatched.

Details on this clonotype: A much larger clone lies a single base off, so this may be a read error. The chain is built from TRBV7-3 and TRBJ2-1; possible D gene TRBD1, 7 bases. The length of the CDR3 is 13 residues. The germline V gene has CDR1 SGHTA and CDR2 FQGTGA. The CDR3 loop is CASSQTGRNGQFF. The CDR3 region has the DNA TGTGCCAGCAGCCAGACAGGGAGGAATGGGCAGTTCTTC.

The CDR3 region is CASSKWWDGYTF. The CDR3 DNA reads TGTGCCAGCAGCAAATGGTGGGACGGCTACACCTTC. This chain joins TRBV21-1 and TRBJ1-2; the DNA was not used to check the table's D call, TRBD1. TRBV21-1 is flagged as a pseudogene. The CDR3 consists of 12 residues.

This clonotype was detected only a few times. This chain uses TRBV6-1 with TRBJ1-2; D unclear. V was trimmed by 6 bases and J by 4 bases, leaving 18 bases between them. This CDR3 is built from 15 residues. Germline assignment: CDR1 MNHNS and CDR2 SASEGT. The CDR3 region is CASRAGVGNSYGYTF. The CDR3 DNA is TGTGCCAGCAGGGCAGGAGTTGGAAACTCCTATGGCTACACCTTC.

The rearrangement links TRBV11-2 to TRBJ1-6; no clear D. The V end was cut by 3 bases, the J end by 0 bases, with 9 bases between. Germline CDR1 and CDR2: SGHAT and FQNNGV. The CDR3 runs 16 residues. DNA for the CDR3: TGTGCCAGCAGCTTCGCCGGTAGCTCCTATAATTCACCCCTCCACTTT. Translation: CASSFAGSSYNSPLHF.

This chain joins TRBV2 and TRBJ2-7; no reliable D call. This CDR3 has 14 residues. From germline, CDR1 is SNHLY and CDR2 FYNNEI. The germline V and J ends were trimmed by 6 bases and 2 bases, with 14 bases remaining between them. The CDR3 loop reads CASRKRTSTYEQYF. The CDR3 nucleotides are TGTGCCAGCAGAAAACGGACCTCAACCTACGAGCAGTACTTC.

The chain has TRBV20-1 and TRBJ2-5; perhaps TRBD2 as D (6 bases). Between the trimmed V and J ends, which lost 0 bases and 4 bases, there was a span of 9 bases. Per germline, CDR1 DFQATT and CDR2 SNEGSKA (reference sequence). The CDR3 runs to 13 residues. The CDR3 DNA sequence: TGCAGTGCTAGAGATCCCGGGAGAGAGACCCAGTACTTC. It encodes CSARDPGRETQYF.

Worth noting for this clonotype: A much larger clone sits a single nucleotide away, making a read error possible. The CDR3 does not end in the conserved phenylalanine or tryptophan, so this is likely a read error. The chain employs TRBV7-2 and TRBJ1-2; TRBD1 aligns across 7 bases. The CDR3 runs 14 residues. J was trimmed by 3 bases and V by 5 bases; bases with no gene match: 6. Germline CDR1 and CDR2: SGHTA and FQGNSA. The CDR3 here is CASSPTGPDYGYTC. The CDR3 bases are TGTGCCAGCAGCCCGACAGGGCCGGACTATGGCTACACCTGC.

As regards this clonotype: The junction differs from germline at one of its ends, possibly a read error. The chain recombines TRBV25-1 with TRBJ2-1; tentative D call: TRBD2 (6 bases). The CDR3 spans 14 residues. Germline CDR1 and CDR2: MGHDK and SYGVNS. This chain's CDR3 is CVSSELRIAAEQFF. The CDR3 coding sequence is TGTGTCAGCAGTGAATTAAGGATAGCGGCGGAGCAGTTCTTC.

A word on this clonotype: A much more abundant neighbour one base away suggests this may be a read error. The rearrangement links TRBV29-1 to TRBJ2-7; maybe TRBD1 (6 bases). The CDR3 is 12 residues long. Germline CDR1 and CDR2: SQVTM and ANQGSEA. V lost 7 bases and J 3 bases, leaving 13 bases between the germline ends. The DNA for the CDR3 is TGCAGCGGAGCACTACAGGGCTACGAGCAGTACTTC. It encodes CSGALQGYEQYF.

This clonotype occurred a few times. The chain joins TRBV2 to TRBJ2-5; TRBD2 might be the D (5 bases). Trimming removed 2 bases at V and 4 bases at J, with 17 bases between. The germline V gene has CDR1 SNHLY and CDR2 FYNNEI. The CDR3 has 16 amino acids. The CDR3 reads CASSERRSGRGETQYF. Here the CDR3 DNA reads TGTGCCAGCAGTGAACGGCGGTCGGGGAGAGGAGAGACCCAGTACTTC. The full variable domain, rest sourced from reference TRBV2 and TRBJ2-5, is EPEVTQTPSHQVTQMGQEVILRCVPISNHLYFYWYRQILGQKVEFLVSFYNNEISEKSEIFDDQFSVERPDGSNFTLKIRSTKLEDSAMYFCASSERRSGRGETQYFGPGTRLLVL.

The CDR3 DNA is TGCAGCGTTGTTGGCAATGCCTACGAGCAGTACTTC. This gives the protein CSVVGNAYEQYF. The chain combines TRBV29-1 with TRBJ2-7; D not certain. The ends were cut back, 4 bases at V and 2 bases at J, with 9 bases in the middle. Germline values: CDR1 SQVTM, CDR2 ANQGSEA. CDR3 size: 12 residues.

The chain is built from TRBV20-1 and TRBJ2-5; 7 bases agree with TRBD1. The J call may be mistaken, given a closer DNA end match to TRBJ2-7. The CDR3 contains 15 residues. From germline, CDR1 is DFQATT and CDR2 SNEGSKA (reference sequence). The chain's CDR3 is CSARVYRGAGSEQYF. As DNA, the CDR3 is TGCAGTGCTAGAGTGTACAGGGGCGCAGGTTCCGAGCAGTACTTC.

The chain combines TRBV7-2 with TRBJ2-5; 9 nucleotides align to TRBD2. The closer fit of TRBJ2-7 to the DNA end suggests the J call may be wrong. Germline-derived CDR1 and CDR2 are SGHTA and FQGNSA. CDR3 length: 16 amino acids. CDR3 region: CASSPPFGTSIYEQYF. For the CDR3, the DNA is TGTGCCAGCAGCCCCCCGTTCGGGACTAGCATATACGAGCAGTACTTC.

Only a few counts were recorded for this clonotype. The gene calls are TRBV12-3 or TRBV12-4 and TRBJ2-3, with D hard to call. V dropped 2 bases and J dropped 4 bases, with 10 bases sitting between them. CDR3 length equals 14 residues. The CDR3 loop is CASSLYGPPDTQYF. CDR3 nucleotides: TGTGCCAGCAGTTTATACGGCCCTCCAGATACGCAGTATTTT.

The chain couples TRBV28 to TRBJ1-1; weak D call: TRBD1 (5 bases). CDR1 MDHEN and CDR2 SYDVKM come from the germline V gene. The CDR3 is 12 residues long. Trimming took 5 bases from V and 7 from J, leaving 11 bases between them. Here the CDR3 reads CASSARQSEAFF. DNA of the CDR3: TGTGCCAGCAGTGCACGACAGAGTGAAGCTTTCTTT.